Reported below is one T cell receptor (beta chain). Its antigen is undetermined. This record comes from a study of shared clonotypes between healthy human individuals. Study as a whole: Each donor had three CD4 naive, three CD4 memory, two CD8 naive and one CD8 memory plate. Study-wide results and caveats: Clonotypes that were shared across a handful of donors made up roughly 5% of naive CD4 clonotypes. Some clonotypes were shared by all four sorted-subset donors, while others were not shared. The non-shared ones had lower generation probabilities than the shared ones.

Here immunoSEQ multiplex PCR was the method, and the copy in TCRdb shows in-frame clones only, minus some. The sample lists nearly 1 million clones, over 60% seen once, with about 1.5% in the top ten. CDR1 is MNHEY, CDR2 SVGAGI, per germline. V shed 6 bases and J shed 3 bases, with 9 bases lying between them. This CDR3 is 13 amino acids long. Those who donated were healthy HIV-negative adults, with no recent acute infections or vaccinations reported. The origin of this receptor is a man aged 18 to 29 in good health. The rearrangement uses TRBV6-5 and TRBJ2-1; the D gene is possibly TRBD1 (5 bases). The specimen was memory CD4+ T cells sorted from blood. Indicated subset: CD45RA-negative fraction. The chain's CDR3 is CASREQVYNEQFF. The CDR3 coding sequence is TGTGCCAGCAGAGAACAGGTCTACAATGAGCAGTTCTTC.